This T cell receptor beta chain is from a study of blood T cell repertoires in COVID-19 (dated by TCRdb to 2018 to 2021). About the full investigation: Samples covering the acute and convalescent phases of COVID-19 were provided by collaborators in the United States, Italy and Spain. The sample metadata nearly always contained a de-identified subject ID, COVID-19 status, age in years and sex. The samples were drawn from the first 160 participants of the ongoing ImmuneRACE study and from under 1,500 subjects provided by 6 global collaborators. Where available, HLA class I and class II types were taken from metadata supplied by the sample provider and were not determined by assay-based typing. The material from the prospective study consisted of cDNA or gDNA derived from T cells, B-cell-depleted T cells, or PBMCs. The repertoires were released in a freely available public database intended as a resource for research on the immune response to SARS-CoV-2. The dataset comprised deeply sampled blood TCRbeta repertoires from subjects exposed to, actively infected with, or recovered from COVID-19. Results the study describes overall, beyond this receptor: Clinical and demographic metadata were provided uncurated, with the amount varying by source and participant.

TCRbeta CDR3 regions were amplified from genomic DNA using the immunoSEQ Assay, a bias-controlled multiplex PCR. The original pipeline was this. Within the assay, amplification of reference gene primers was used to estimate how many nucleated cells each sample contained. To quantify the absolute abundance of each unique TCRbeta CDR3 rearrangement, sequence reads were collapsed and filtered. For each sample, productive Simpson clonality was calculated as the square root of Simpson's diversity index across productive rearrangements. Sourced from immuneACCESS, this table was stored by TCRdb with only in-frame sequences that have V and J called. A share of the clones is absent; for the studies checked, an unresolved V gene accounts for under half, and the remainder has no known explanation. V and J calls and clone size are copied from that table; D and trimming were computed from the DNA. The sample table lists around 310,000 clones, roughly nine tenths of them with a count of one. The ten largest clones capture roughly a tenth of the sample.

Worth noting for this clone: The antigen it binds to is not known. Within one base of it there is no much larger clone, and no base qualities were kept.

Enrolling through a virtual design, the prospective study's participants ranged in age from roughly 18 to 95 years and lived across roughly 24 United States geographic areas. In the prospective study, cohorts were assigned on the basis of participant-reported clinical history obtained from a screening survey and a study questionnaire. For ImmuneRACE Cohort 3, a participant was defined as recovered based on two consecutive negative NP/OP PCR tests, clearance by a healthcare professional, or resolution of symptoms. Each participant in the prospective study had whole blood, serum and a nasopharyngeal or oropharyngeal swab collected by mobile phlebotomists. Additional blood draws and questionnaires over an approximately 2-month period could optionally be provided by prospective study participants. Prospective study blood samples were shipped either frozen or at room temperature before DNA extraction.

Including the terminal cysteine and phenylalanine, the CDR3 comprises 15 residues. Only the CDR3 portion is preserved as DNA: 45 bases, with reading frame beginning at the first base. Per the germline V gene, MNHEY is the CDR1 and SVGAGI is the CDR2. V is shortened by 2 bases, J by 6 bases, and the region joining them spans 16 bases. Sequencing was carried out using PBMCs or T cells enriched from blood (not recorded which). This receptor was obtained from a woman younger than 45 who had recovered from COVID-19. The V and J genes are TRBV6-5 and TRBJ1-1; the D gene cannot be resolved reliably. The sequenced DNA is TGTGCCAGCAGTTACCTAGACACGGGGAAGGCTGAAGCTTTCTTT. This yields the protein CASSYLDTGKAEAFF.